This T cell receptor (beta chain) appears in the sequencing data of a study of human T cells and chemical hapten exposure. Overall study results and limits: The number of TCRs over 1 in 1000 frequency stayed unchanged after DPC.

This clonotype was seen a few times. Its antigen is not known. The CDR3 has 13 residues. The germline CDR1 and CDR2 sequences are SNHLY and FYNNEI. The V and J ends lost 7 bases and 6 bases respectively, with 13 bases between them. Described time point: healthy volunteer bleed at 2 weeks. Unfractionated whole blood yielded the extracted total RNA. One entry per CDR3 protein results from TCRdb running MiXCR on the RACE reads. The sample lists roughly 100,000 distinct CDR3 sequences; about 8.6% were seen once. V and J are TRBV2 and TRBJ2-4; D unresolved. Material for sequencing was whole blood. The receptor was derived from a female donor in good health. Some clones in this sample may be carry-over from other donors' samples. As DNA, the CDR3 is TGTGCCAGCAAGATGAGAGGCGGAAACATTCAGTACTTC. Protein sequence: CASKMRGGNIQYF.